This TCR beta chain emerged from a study of blood T cell repertoires in COVID-19. Across the whole study: The United States, Italy and Spain supplied acute and convalescent COVID-19 samples.

As originally analysed: Estimation of nucleated cell counts was performed using reference gene primer amplification. The assay was immunoSEQ multiplex PCR, and TCRdb's table has in-frame clones only and misses some. V and J calls and clone size follow that table, whereas D and trimming were derived from the DNA. In the table there are roughly 30,000 clones, 80% to 95% of which are singletons. This clone was seen only a few times. Germline CDR1 is MNHEY and CDR2 is SVGAGI. The ends were cut back, 6 bases at V and 2 bases at J, with 10 bases in the middle. This CDR3 region has 13 residues. J is TRBJ1-2 and V is TRBV6-5, with D perhaps TRBD1 (6 bases). The TCR was taken from a man between 60 and 75 years old with acute or convalescent COVID-19. What was sequenced was peripheral blood. CDR3 DNA sequence: TGTGCCAGCAGCCCCGGACAGAACTATGGCTACACCTTC. Translated: CASSPGQNYGYTF.